Below are 32 T cell receptor beta chains sequenced from a single sample in a study of radiation and T cells in renal cell carcinoma. Some clones are missing from TCRdb's copy, which holds only in-frame ones; the method was immunoSEQ multiplex PCR. The sample lists about 120,000 clones, 81% occurring once. The time point is: blood 2 weeks post-SBRT. Described treatment: 15 Gy SBRT to primary tumor, nephrectomy 4 weeks later. The source was blood, collected from a patient whose treatment included radiotherapy and nephrectomy. These TCRs come from a woman between 55 and 75 years old with renal cell carcinoma.

The J gene is TRBJ2-2, the V gene TRBV2, with D maybe TRBD1 (6 bases). The CDR3 length is 17 residues. The V end was cut by 0 bases, the J end by 2 bases, with 13 bases between. Germline V gives CDR1 SNHLY, CDR2 FYNNEI. CDR3 nucleotides: TGTGCCAGCAGTGAAGCGAGGGCAGGGGCTAACACCGGGGAGCTGTTTTTT. It specifies CASSEARAGANTGELFF.

J is TRBJ1-2 and V is TRBV13, with TRBD1 matching 7 bases. The ends lost 2 bases at V and 7 bases at J; junction bases unmatched: 4. The CDR3 consists of 13 residues. In germline, CDR1 is PRHDT, CDR2 FYEKMQ (reference sequence). The chain's CDR3 is CASSLRAGGGYTF. DNA of the CDR3: TGTGCCAGCAGCTTACGGGCAGGGGGTGGCTACACCTTC. The entire variable domain, with the rest obtained from reference TRBV13 and TRBJ1-2, is as follows: AAGVIQSPRHLIKEKRETATLKCYPIPRHDTVYWYQQGPGQDPQFLISFYEKMQSDKGSIPDRFSAQQFSDYHSELNMSSLELGDSALYFCASSLRAGGGYTFGSGTRLTVV.

The chain recombines TRBV29-1 with TRBJ2-7; 7 nucleotides match TRBD1. CDR1 SQVTM and CDR2 ANQGSEA come from the germline V gene. CDR3 size: 14 residues. J lost 4 bases, V lost 7 bases, and 13 bases had no gene match. The CDR3 region is CSAAGSRGYYEQYF. The CDR3 bases are TGCAGCGCCGCTGGTAGCAGGGGGTATTACGAGCAGTACTTC.

The chain couples TRBV6-5 to TRBJ1-4, with TRBD1 matching over 7 bases. The CDR3 runs 12 residues. Germline CDR1 and CDR2: MNHEY and SVGAGI. The junction had 3 bases not matched to a gene; V was cut back by 6 bases and J by 8 bases. DNA of the CDR3: TGTGCCAGCAGCCTACAGGGGGAAAAACTGTTTTTT. Translation: CASSLQGEKLFF.

The CDR3 sequence: CASSQATTASTGELFF. CDR3 DNA: TGTGCCAGCAGCCAGGCAACTACAGCCTCCACCGGGGAGCTGTTTTTT. The V and J genes are TRBV4-2 and TRBJ2-2; D not certain. There are 16 residues in the CDR3. CDR1 and CDR2 from the germline V gene are LGHNA and YNFKEQ. The ends were cut back, 3 bases at V and 4 bases at J, with 15 bases in the middle.

The CDR3 spells CASSLAGNEETQYF. The CDR3 coding sequence is TGTGCCAGCAGCTTAGCGGGGAACGAAGAGACCCAGTACTTC. The chain has TRBV7-9 and TRBJ2-5; no clear D. Germline CDR1 SEHNR, CDR2 FQNEAQ (reference sequence). The CDR3 has 14 residues. The ends were cut back, 0 bases at V and 3 bases at J, with 8 bases in the middle.

The gene calls are TRBV7-3 and TRBJ2-2; D unresolved. V gave up 0 bases and J gave up 6 bases, with 8 bases separating them. CDR3 length: 14 amino acids. From germline, CDR1 is SGHTA and CDR2 FQGTGA. The CDR3 here is CASSLTLMSGELFF. For the CDR3, the DNA is TGTGCCAGCAGCTTAACCCTTATGTCCGGGGAGCTGTTTTTT.

In this sample, this clone turned up a few times. The CDR3 coding sequence is TGTGCCTGGTCCCCAGCGGGATACGAGCAGTACTTC. Its translation is CAWSPAGYEQYF. The rearrangement uses TRBV30 and TRBJ2-7; TRBD2 aligns across 7 bases. Germline V gives CDR1 GTSNPN, CDR2 SVGIG (reference sequence). This CDR3 has 12 residues. With V trimmed by 5 bases and J by 4 bases, 5 bases remained unmatched.

The chain has TRBV10-2 and TRBJ1-6; 10 positions agree with TRBD1. V was clipped by 7 bases and J by 10 bases; unmatched bases: 7. The CDR3 is 14 amino acids. CDR1 and CDR2 (germline): WSHSY, SAAADI. The CDR3 loop is CASTRQGAGSPLHF. CDR3 DNA: TGCGCCAGCACCCGACAGGGGGCCGGGTCACCCCTCCACTTT.

The chain links TRBV5-1 to TRBJ2-3, with 9 bases lining up with TRBD2. CDR3 size: 16 residues. V was clipped by 2 bases and J by 2 bases; unmatched bases: 6. Germline CDR1 and CDR2: SGHRS and YFSETQ. CDR3 in DNA: TGCGCCAGCAGCTTCGATAGCGGGGGTGACACAGATACGCAGTATTTT. This translates into CASSFDSGGDTDTQYF. The entire variable domain, with the rest obtained from reference TRBV5-1 and TRBJ2-3, is as follows: KAGVTQTPRYLIKTRGQQVTLSCSPISGHRSVSWYQQTPGQGLQFLFEYFSETQRNKGNFPGRFSGRQFSNSRSEMNVSTLELGDSALYLCASSFDSGGDTDTQYFGPGTRLTVL.

This clone showed up just once. The V gene is TRBV25-1, the J gene TRBJ2-1, with D unresolved. The CDR3 totals 17 residues. V gave up 3 bases and J gave up 1 base, with 16 bases separating them. Germline V gene sequence: CDR1 MGHDK, CDR2 SYGVNS. DNA of the CDR3: TGTGCCAGCAGTGATCCCCACTCGGGCGGATCCTACAATGAGCAGTTCTTC. Translated, it gives CASSDPHSGGSYNEQFF.

The chain is built from TRBV28 and TRBJ1-4, with D unresolved. The germline gives CDR1 MDHEN, CDR2 SYDVKM. V lost 4 bases and J 0 bases, leaving 18 bases between the germline ends. The CDR3 runs 18 residues. The CDR3 DNA reads TGTGCCAGCAGTTCCTTGTCTCAGGAGTTTGCAACTAATGAAAAACTGTTTTTT. Translating it yields CASSSLSQEFATNEKLFF.

The chain uses TRBV27 and TRBJ2-7, with a weak D call TRBD1 (5 bases). Germline lookup yields CDR1 MNHEY and CDR2 SMNVEV (reference sequence). This CDR3 spans 16 amino acids. V lost 4 bases and J lost 7, with 23 bases in between. In DNA, the CDR3 is TGTGCCAGCAGTTCCAAGGTGGAGTTTCCCCAGGGAGAGCAGTACTTC. Translation gives CASSSKVEFPQGEQYF.

The chain links TRBV7-9 to TRBJ2-1; D perhaps matches TRBD2 (6 bases). Between the trimmed V and J ends, which lost 6 bases and 3 bases, there was a span of 12 bases. In germline, CDR1 is SEHNR, CDR2 FQNEAQ (reference sequence). This CDR3 region has 14 residues. CDR3 sequence (DNA): TGTGCCAGCAGTTGGGACTCTGACTACAATGAGCAGTTCTTC. Its protein is CASSWDSDYNEQFF. Full variable domain (outside the CDR3, taken from reference TRBV7-9 and TRBJ2-1): DTGVSQNPRHKITKRGQNVTFRCDPISEHNRLYWYRQTLGQGPEFLTYFQNEAQLEKSRLLSDRFSAERPKGSFSTLEIQRTEQGDSAMYLCASSWDSDYNEQFFGPGTRLTVL.

The sample holds one count of this clone. V gene TRBV7-2 combines with J gene TRBJ1-3; D remains ambiguous. The germline V gene has CDR1 SGHTA and CDR2 FQGNSA. This CDR3 region has 13 residues. Trimming pared 3 bases from V and 4 bases from J, leaving 7 bases between. CDR3 bases: TGTGCCAGCAGCTTCTCGGGCGGAAACACCATATATTTT. Residues: CASSFSGGNTIYF.

This chain connects TRBV5-1 to TRBJ2-5; D is uncertain. Trimming left V 4 bases short and J 1 base short, with 17 bases between. CDR1 is SGHRS, CDR2 YFSETQ, per germline. The CDR3 is 16 residues long. This CDR3 is CASSPRESSLQETQYF. CDR3 coding DNA: TGCGCCAGCAGCCCGCGAGAGAGTTCGCTCCAAGAGACCCAGTACTTC. Supplemented by reference TRBV5-1 and TRBJ2-5, the full variable domain reads KAGVTQTPRYLIKTRGQQVTLSCSPISGHRSVSWYQQTPGQGLQFLFEYFSETQRNKGNFPGRFSGRQFSNSRSEMNVSTLELGDSALYLCASSPRESSLQETQYFGPGTRLLVL.

J is TRBJ1-1 and V is TRBV2; unclear D gene. The CDR3 sequence is 13 residues long. V was pared by 4 bases and J by 0 bases, with 6 bases between. Germline CDR1 reads SNHLY; CDR2 reads FYNNEI. CDR3 loop: CASSVGMNTEAFF. The CDR3 nucleotides are TGTGCCAGCAGTGTTGGAATGAACACTGAAGCTTTCTTT.

This clone has a handful of counts. The genes are TRBV5-4 and TRBJ1-1, with D hard to call. This CDR3 region has 14 residues. Looked up from germline, CDR1 is SGHNT and CDR2 is YYREEE (reference sequence). V was trimmed by 1 base and J by 9 bases, leaving 16 bases between them. This CDR3 is CASSLFTLQDQAFF. In DNA form, the CDR3 reads TGTGCCAGCAGCTTGTTTACTCTCCAGGACCAAGCTTTCTTT.

The rearrangement joins TRBV7-6 to TRBJ1-4, with D perhaps TRBD1 (5 bases). This CDR3 comprises 13 residues. The V and J ends lost 5 bases and 10 bases respectively, with 14 bases between them. The germline V gene encodes CDR1 SGHVS and CDR2 FNYEAQ. CDR3 sequence (DNA): TGTGCCAGCAGCCTAGACAGCCAGGGAAAACTGTTTTTT. Translating gives CASSLDSQGKLFF.

CDR3 amino acids: CASSLDGQGNYEQYF. CDR3 in DNA: TGCGCCAGCAGCTTGGACGGACAGGGGAACTACGAGCAGTACTTC. The chain uses TRBV5-1 and TRBJ2-7, with 9 bases lining up with TRBD1. Germline V CDR1 and CDR2: SGHRS, YFSETQ. The CDR3 contains 15 residues. V was pared by 0 bases and J by 3 bases, with 4 bases of the junction left unmatched.

In its sample, this clone was seen once. The chain joins TRBV4-3 to TRBJ1-2, with D perhaps TRBD1 (6 bases). The V gene lost 3 bases and the J gene lost 8 bases, with 22 bases spanning the gap. This CDR3 comprises 16 residues. Germline V gene data show CDR1 as LGHNA and CDR2 as YSLEER. The CDR3 loop reads CASSQHRDKVFGGYTF. CDR3 coding DNA: TGCGCCAGCAGCCAGCACCGGGACAAGGTTTTCGGCGGCTACACCTTC.

This chain uses TRBV4-2 with TRBJ1-5; D is uncertain. Germline V gene data show CDR1 as LGHNA and CDR2 as YNFKEQ. V shed 0 bases and J shed 5 bases, with 11 bases lying between them. The CDR3 has 15 amino acids. This chain's CDR3 is CASSQDQQLDQPQHF. For the CDR3, the DNA is TGTGCCAGCAGCCAAGATCAACAACTCGATCAGCCCCAGCATTTT.

This chain connects TRBV2 to TRBJ1-2; D remains ambiguous. V was clipped by 6 bases and J by 4 bases, with 9 bases between them. The germline V gene encodes CDR1 SNHLY and CDR2 FYNNEI. There are 12 residues in the CDR3. DNA for the CDR3: TGTGCCAGCAGGGACTTTAGCTATGGCTACACCTTC. Protein sequence: CASRDFSYGYTF.

The chain combines TRBV6-5 with TRBJ1-4, with 7 positions matching TRBD1. V was clipped by 0 bases and J by 4 bases; unmatched bases: 5. The CDR3 has 16 residues. Germline loops: CDR1 MNHEY, CDR2 SVGAGI. The DNA for the CDR3 is TGTGCCAGCAGTTACTCGAGAGGGACAGTTAATGAAAAACTGTTTTTT. The encoded protein is CASSYSRGTVNEKLFF.

This sequence joins TRBV11-2 and TRBJ2-7; D is possibly TRBD2 (6 bases). CDR3 size: 13 residues. Germline V gene sequence: CDR1 SGHAT, CDR2 FQNNGV. V was clipped by 0 bases and J by 9 bases, with 12 bases between them. The CDR3 loop is CASSLDQWDLQYF. As DNA, the CDR3 is TGTGCCAGCAGCTTAGATCAATGGGACTTGCAGTACTTC.

In this sample, this clone turned up once. V usage is TRBV9 and J usage is TRBJ2-3; D is possibly TRBD2 (6 bases). The CDR3 runs 16 residues. Germline CDR1 is SGDLS and CDR2 is YYNGEE. V lost 3 bases and J lost 0, with 14 bases in between. The CDR3 DNA reads TGTGCCAGCAGCGGGGACTTAGCGACTAGCACAGATACGCAGTATTTT. Residues: CASSGDLATSTDTQYF.

The chain employs TRBV6-6 and TRBJ1-4; D call uncertain. Germline loops: CDR1 MNHNY, CDR2 SVGAGI (reference sequence). This CDR3 contains 16 residues. With 2 bases removed from V and 0 bases from J, the gap between germline ends came to 10 bases. CDR3 amino acids: CASSYPSPATNEKLFF. CDR3 bases: TGTGCCAGCAGTTACCCCTCCCCCGCAACTAATGAAAAACTGTTTTTT.

The V call is TRBV9, the J call TRBJ2-1; a possible D gene is TRBD2 (5 bases). V lost 4 bases to trimming and J lost 4 bases, with 12 bases between them. Germline V gene sequence: CDR1 SGDLS, CDR2 YYNGEE. This CDR3 is built from 14 residues. CDR3 bases: TGTGCCAGCAGCCAGGCGGGTAGGTACAATGAGCAGTTCTTC. As protein: CASSQAGRYNEQFF. The complete variable domain, with remaining parts taken from reference TRBV9 and TRBJ2-1, reads DSGVTQTPKHLITATGQRVTLRCSPRSGDLSVYWYQQSLDQGLQFLIQYYNGEERAKGNILERFSAQQFPDLHSELNLSSLELGDSALYFCASSQAGRYNEQFFGPGTRLTVL.

The V gene is TRBV7-2, the J gene TRBJ2-3; 8 bases line up with TRBD2. J was trimmed by 3 bases and V by 4 bases; bases with no gene match: 6. Germline V gives CDR1 SGHTA, CDR2 FQGNSA. The CDR3 is 15 amino acids. The CDR3 is CASSWSGSRTDTQYF. CDR3 DNA sequence: TGTGCCAGCAGCTGGAGCGGGAGCAGAACAGATACGCAGTATTTT.

V and J are TRBV9 and TRBJ1-2; D is possibly TRBD1 (6 bases). CDR1 is SGDLS and CDR2 is YYNGEE in the germline V gene. The V gene lost 0 bases and the J gene lost 0 bases, with 15 bases spanning the gap. The CDR3 is 17 residues long. CDR3 in amino acids: CASSVGTPGAANYGYTF. CDR3 nucleotide sequence: TGTGCCAGCAGCGTAGGGACACCAGGGGCGGCTAACTATGGCTACACCTTC. Combining the CDR3 with reference TRBV9 and TRBJ1-2 gives the whole variable domain DSGVTQTPKHLITATGQRVTLRCSPRSGDLSVYWYQQSLDQGLQFLIQYYNGEERAKGNILERFSAQQFPDLHSELNLSSLELGDSALYFCASSVGTPGAANYGYTFGSGTRLTVV.

In DNA form, the CDR3 reads TGTGCCAGCACCCTAACAGGTGACAATGAGCAGTTCTTC. It yields the protein CASTLTGDNEQFF. The V and J genes are TRBV7-3 and TRBJ2-1; a possible D gene is TRBD1 (5 bases). Looked up from germline, CDR1 is SGHTA and CDR2 is FQGTGA. This CDR3 comprises 13 residues. Trimming removed 7 bases at V and 5 bases at J, with 12 bases between.

The J gene is TRBJ2-1, the V gene TRBV5-1; 8 nucleotides match TRBD1. Germline V lookup: CDR1 SGHRS, CDR2 YFSETQ. V lost 4 bases, J lost 6 bases, and 3 bases stayed unmatched. The CDR3 extends over 13 amino acids. The CDR3: CASSIDRGNEQFF. The CDR3 DNA reads as TGCGCCAGCAGCATAGACAGGGGCAATGAGCAGTTCTTC. The whole variable domain, remainder taken from reference TRBV5-1 and TRBJ2-1, is KAGVTQTPRYLIKTRGQQVTLSCSPISGHRSVSWYQQTPGQGLQFLFEYFSETQRNKGNFPGRFSGRQFSNSRSEMNVSTLELGDSALYLCASSIDRGNEQFFGPGTRLTVL.